Presented here are 27 T cell receptor beta chains from one specimen sequenced in a study of CD8 T cells in acute hepatitis C reinfection. Clones were read by immunoSEQ multiplex PCR, and TCRdb kept only the in-frame ones, dropping some. The sample records around 36,000 clones, 80% to 90% being singletons. Sample time point: naive CD8 control sorted from an acute-time-point sample. The sequencing sample was made of naive CD8+ T cells from PBMCs. Receptors originate from a woman between 18 and 30 years old who spontaneously cleared hepatitis C infection.

The CDR3, as DNA: TGTGCCAGCAGGCCAACAGGGTATGGTGAGACCCAGTACTTC. The encoded protein is CASRPTGYGETQYF. This sequence joins TRBV6-5 and TRBJ2-5, with D possibly matching TRBD1 (6 bases). The CDR3 totals 14 residues. Trimming took 6 bases from V and 5 from J, leaving 16 bases between them. Germline V lookup: CDR1 MNHEY, CDR2 SVGAGI.

J is TRBJ1-4 and V is TRBV7-9; D uncertain. Trimming pared 3 bases from V and 8 bases from J, leaving 10 bases between. The CDR3 is 13 amino acids. Germline values: CDR1 SEHNR, CDR2 FQNEAQ (reference sequence). Written as DNA, the CDR3 is TGTGCCAGCAGCTTGGCGGCATTAGAAAAACTGTTTTTT. Translation gives CASSLAALEKLFF.

The CDR3 DNA sequence: TGTGCCAGCAGCCAAGGGGCGCATTGGAACAATGAGCAGTTCTTC. It encodes CASSQGAHWNNEQFF. This sequence joins TRBV14 and TRBJ2-1, with D unclear. The length of the CDR3 is 15 residues. Trimming pared 1 base from V and 5 bases from J, leaving 12 bases between. Looked up from germline, CDR1 is SGHDN and CDR2 is FVKESK.

CDR3 sequence: CASSLVSGEDYGYTF. Here the CDR3 DNA reads TGCGCCAGCAGCTTGGTTTCAGGGGAGGACTATGGCTACACCTTC. The chain has TRBV5-1 and TRBJ1-2, with a possible D match to TRBD1 (6 bases). CDR1 and CDR2 (germline): SGHRS, YFSETQ. The CDR3 spans 15 residues. Trimming shortened V by 0 bases and J by 3 bases, and 12 bases separated the two germline ends. Combining the CDR3 with reference TRBV5-1 and TRBJ1-2 gives the whole variable domain KAGVTQTPRYLIKTRGQQVTLSCSPISGHRSVSWYQQTPGQGLQFLFEYFSETQRNKGNFPGRFSGRQFSNSRSEMNVSTLELGDSALYLCASSLVSGEDYGYTFGSGTRLTVV.

The CDR3 loop is CASRSKQAKNTEAFF. CDR3 DNA sequence: TGTGCCAGCAGATCTAAACAGGCCAAGAACACTGAAGCTTTCTTT. The chain links TRBV5-4 to TRBJ1-1, with D tentatively TRBD1 (5 bases). Germline loops: CDR1 SGHNT, CDR2 YYREEE (reference sequence). This CDR3 is 15 amino acids long. V was trimmed by 5 bases and J by 1 base, leaving 15 bases between them.

V and J are TRBV25-1 and TRBJ2-5; 7 bases line up with TRBD1. V dropped 0 bases and J dropped 2; count of bases not matched to a gene: 6. The CDR3 sequence is 16 residues long. Germline CDR1 MGHDK, CDR2 SYGVNS. CDR3 region: CASSEYSHRGQETQYF. Written as DNA, the CDR3 is TGTGCCAGCAGTGAATATTCGCACAGGGGTCAAGAGACCCAGTACTTC.

The CDR3 nucleotides read TGTGCCAGCAGTACCCTAGCGGGCGGGGAGCTGTTTTTT. It codes for CASSTLAGGELFF. The rearrangement uses TRBV6-1 and TRBJ2-2, with 8 bases identical to TRBD2. Losses at the gene ends were 5 bases for V and 7 bases for J; bases not matched to a gene: 3. This CDR3 has 13 amino acids. CDR1 MNHNS and CDR2 SASEGT come from the germline V gene.

This clone was observed a handful of times. This CDR3 is CASIPQAFF. The CDR3 bases are TGTGCCAGCATCCCCCAGGCTTTCTTT. The chain is built from TRBV2 and TRBJ1-1; no firm D call. The CDR3 has 9 residues. From germline, CDR1 is SNHLY and CDR2 FYNNEI. Trimming took 7 bases from V and 11 from J, leaving 8 bases between them.

J is TRBJ2-2 and V is TRBV4-1; D uncertain. The V end lost 6 bases, the J end lost 4 bases, and 9 bases lay between the germline ends. This CDR3 spans 13 amino acids. Germline lookup yields CDR1 MGHRA and CDR2 YSYEKL. CDR3 sequence reads: CASSLLGTGELFF. CDR3 coding DNA: TGCGCCAGCAGTCTTCTGGGCACCGGGGAGCTGTTTTTT.

A few counts support this clone. This chain connects TRBV4-1 to TRBJ1-4; tentative D call: TRBD1 (5 bases). The CDR3 covers 16 residues. The germline V gene has CDR1 MGHRA and CDR2 YSYEKL. Trimming pared 1 base from V and 5 bases from J, leaving 14 bases between. CDR3 sequence reads: CASSQVPARVNEKLFF. Here the CDR3 DNA reads TGCGCCAGCAGCCAAGTTCCGGCCAGGGTAAATGAAAAACTGTTTTTT.

The J gene is TRBJ2-7, the V gene TRBV27; TRBD2 matches 8 bases. The CDR3 is 15 residues long. J gave up 2 bases and V 3 bases, and 6 bases lay outside the gene matches. Germline V lookup: CDR1 MNHEY, CDR2 SMNVEV (reference sequence). In DNA, the CDR3 is TGTGCCAGCAGTTTGTCCGCGGGAGGCACCTACGAGCAGTACTTC. Its protein product is CASSLSAGGTYEQYF.

The chain has TRBV5-6 and TRBJ2-5; a weak D match, TRBD2 (5 bases). Germline values: CDR1 SGHDT, CDR2 YYEEEE. V was shortened by 1 base and J by 5 bases, with 24 bases between the two germline ends. This CDR3 contains 18 residues. CDR3 amino acids: CASSLSYLASSVEETQYF. The CDR3, as DNA: TGTGCCAGCAGCTTGTCATACCTAGCTAGCTCTGTTGAGGAGACCCAGTACTTC. Variable domain in full (rest from reference TRBV5-6 and TRBJ2-5): DAGVTQSPTHLIKTRGQQVTLRCSPKSGHDTVSWYQQALGQGPQFIFQYYEEEERQRGNFPDRFSGHQFPNYSSELNVNALLLGDSALYLCASSLSYLASSVEETQYFGPGTRLLVL.

V gene TRBV15 combines with J gene TRBJ1-2; no firm D call. CDR3 length: 16 residues. CDR1 is LNHNV, CDR2 YYDKDF, per germline (reference sequence). The ends were cut back, 9 bases at V and 1 base at J, with 21 bases in the middle. The CDR3 here is CATQRVKGEDNYGYTF. DNA of the CDR3: TGTGCCACACAGAGGGTGAAGGGCGAAGATAACTATGGCTACACCTTC.

The chain couples TRBV6-6 to TRBJ1-1; a possible D gene is TRBD1 (6 bases). The CDR3 totals 12 residues. With 6 bases removed from V and 5 bases from J, the gap between germline ends came to 10 bases. The germline V gene encodes CDR1 MNHNY and CDR2 SVGAGI (reference sequence). The CDR3 region has the DNA TGTGCCAGCAGACCTCAGGGGACTGAAGCTTTCTTT. It specifies CASRPQGTEAFF.

The CDR3 reads CASSHDRDGYNEQFF. CDR3 DNA: TGTGCCAGCAGCCACGATAGGGATGGGTACAATGAGCAGTTCTTC. V is TRBV11-2 and J is TRBJ2-1; D is unresolved. Trimming stripped 5 bases from V and 4 bases from J, with 15 bases between. From germline, CDR1 is SGHAT and CDR2 FQNNGV. The CDR3 totals 15 residues.

The chain has TRBV6-1 and TRBJ2-4; D remains unclear. Germline V gives CDR1 MNHNS, CDR2 SASEGT. V was clipped by 8 bases and J by 5 bases, with 10 bases between them. CDR3 length: 12 amino acids. CDR3 residues: CASLHVENIQYF. In nucleotides, the CDR3 is TGTGCCAGCCTCCACGTCGAAAACATTCAGTACTTC.

The chain has TRBV9 and TRBJ2-1; the match to TRBD1 covers 9 bases. With V trimmed by 4 bases and J by 5 bases, 4 bases remained unmatched. Germline V lookup: CDR1 SGDLS, CDR2 YYNGEE. The CDR3 sequence is 14 residues long. CDR3: CASSPGTGNNEQFF. CDR3 sequence (DNA): TGTGCCAGCAGCCCCGGGACAGGGAACAATGAGCAGTTCTTC.

This clone was detected a few times. This chain uses TRBV27 with TRBJ2-7, with 8 bases lining up with TRBD1. CDR3 length: 15 amino acids. The germline CDR1 and CDR2 sequences are MNHEY and SMNVEV (reference sequence). Trimming removed 2 bases from V and 0 bases from J; junction bases left unmatched: 3. The CDR3 spells CASSLAGTGSYEQYF. CDR3 nucleotides: TGTGCCAGCAGTTTAGCCGGGACAGGCTCCTACGAGCAGTACTTC.

This sequence joins TRBV7-9 and TRBJ2-7; the match to TRBD1 covers 8 bases. The CDR3 sequence is 14 residues long. Germline V gene sequence: CDR1 SEHNR, CDR2 FQNEAQ (reference sequence). The trim removed 5 bases at V and 5 bases at J, leaving 8 bases unmatched. This CDR3 is CASSTSQGVDEQYF. In DNA, the CDR3 is TGTGCCAGCAGCACCTCACAGGGGGTCGACGAGCAGTACTTC. Full variable domain (outside the CDR3, taken from reference TRBV7-9 and TRBJ2-7): DTGVSQNPRHKITKRGQNVTFRCDPISEHNRLYWYRQTLGQGPEFLTYFQNEAQLEKSRLLSDRFSAERPKGSFSTLEIQRTEQGDSAMYLCASSTSQGVDEQYFGPGTRLTVT.

CDR3 residues: CASSLSNSVELFF. CDR3 in DNA: TGCGCCAGCAGCTTAAGCAACTCGGTGGAGCTGTTTTTT. The V gene is TRBV5-1, the J gene TRBJ2-2; D unclear. Germline V gives CDR1 SGHRS, CDR2 YFSETQ. CDR3 length: 13 residues. Deletions cut 2 bases from V and 10 bases from J, with 12 bases between.

CDR3 sequence reads: CASSLGTGERREQFF. Written as DNA, the CDR3 is TGTGCCAGCAGCTTAGGAACAGGGGAGAGGCGTGAGCAGTTCTTC. The V call is TRBV7-6, the J call TRBJ2-1; TRBD1 agrees at 7 bases. Trimming cost V 1 base and J 9 bases; bases outside gene matches: 9. Germline V CDR1 and CDR2: SGHVS, FNYEAQ. The CDR3 is 15 residues long.

The sample holds a few counts of this clone. The chain carries TRBV6-6 and TRBJ1-2; TRBD1 might be the D (5 bases). CDR1 and CDR2 (germline): MNHNY, SVGAGI (reference sequence). V lost 1 base, J lost 5 bases, and 11 bases lay in between. CDR3 length: 14 residues. CDR3 in amino acids: CASSYFGTEYGYTF. The CDR3 nucleotides are TGTGCCAGCAGTTACTTCGGGACCGAGTATGGCTACACCTTC.

The chain combines TRBV5-4 with TRBJ1-3; the D gene is possibly TRBD1 (5 bases). V lost 1 base and J lost 2, with 7 bases in between. Germline V lookup: CDR1 SGHNT, CDR2 YYREEE (reference sequence). CDR3 size: 14 residues. CDR3 in DNA: TGTGCCAGCAGCTTGTGGGGGGCTGGAAACACCATATATTTT. Its protein product is CASSLWGAGNTIYF.

The V and J genes are TRBV14 and TRBJ1-1; D is unresolved. The CDR3 runs to 16 residues. The germline V gene encodes CDR1 SGHDN and CDR2 FVKESK. V was pared by 2 bases and J by 0 bases, with 13 bases between. Here the CDR3 reads CASSQWSISLNTEAFF. CDR3 coding DNA: TGTGCCAGCAGCCAATGGTCTATTTCCCTGAACACTGAAGCTTTCTTT.

This chain connects TRBV7-9 to TRBJ2-7; D remains unclear. The length of the CDR3 is 14 residues. Germline V gene lookup returns CDR1 SEHNR and CDR2 FQNEAQ (reference sequence). Trimming left V 8 bases short and J 0 bases short, with 14 bases between. The CDR3 here is CASGSWQSSYEQYF. Written as DNA, the CDR3 is TGTGCCAGCGGCTCGTGGCAGAGCTCCTACGAGCAGTACTTC.

This clone was counted only a few times. V gene TRBV4-1 combines with J gene TRBJ2-1; 7 bases fit TRBD1. This CDR3 is 15 amino acids long. From germline, CDR1 is MGHRA and CDR2 YSYEKL. V shed 5 bases, J shed 4 bases, and the junction held 8 bases outside the gene matches. CDR3 protein: CASSGRDRAYNEQFF. CDR3 coding DNA: TGCGCCAGCAGCGGCCGGGACAGAGCTTACAATGAGCAGTTCTTC.

V is TRBV27 and J is TRBJ2-7, with D perhaps TRBD2 (7 bases). The CDR3 spans 14 residues. V lost 2 bases to trimming and J lost 4 bases, with 12 bases between them. Germline CDR1 reads MNHEY; CDR2 reads SMNVEV (reference sequence). In nucleotides, the CDR3 is TGTGCCAGCAGTTTAGGGGAGGGGGTTTACGAGCAGTACTTC. Translating gives CASSLGEGVYEQYF.